These 8 T cell receptor beta chains were all obtained from the same sample, sequenced in a study of cytomegalovirus exposure and HLA in healthy donors. Both 60 Vbeta primers and 13 Jbeta primers went into the PCR. Only in-frame clones appear in the TCRdb table, and some are missing; sequencing was by immunoSEQ multiplex PCR. The data hold around 140,000 clones, with about 74% observed a single time. The sample comprised PBMCs. The receptors here all came from a male donor in good health and CMV-seronegative.

The rearrangement uses TRBV28 and TRBJ1-6; D gene ambiguous. Looked up from germline, CDR1 is MDHEN and CDR2 is SYDVKM. V was cut by 3 bases and J by 8 bases, with 14 bases left in between. This CDR3 has 15 amino acids. The chain's CDR3 is CASSFIWERYSPLHF. The CDR3 nucleotides are TGTGCCAGCAGTTTTATATGGGAGAGATATTCACCCCTCCACTTT.

This clone was counted a few times. DNA of the CDR3: TGTGCCAGCAGTTTAAAATTAACAGGGGGAAATCAGCCCCAGCATTTT. This translates into CASSLKLTGGNQPQHF. This sequence joins TRBV28 and TRBJ1-5, with TRBD1 matching 8 bases. V lost 2 bases and J lost 4; bases outside the gene matches: 7. Germline CDR1 reads MDHEN; CDR2 reads SYDVKM. This CDR3 region has 16 residues.

V gene TRBV6-5 combines with J gene TRBJ2-1; weak D call: TRBD1 (7 bases). V was cut by 6 bases and J by 12 bases, with 24 bases left in between. The CDR3 consists of 15 residues. Germline assignment: CDR1 MNHEY and CDR2 SVGAGI. In DNA form, the CDR3 reads TGTGCCAGCAGCTCCCCCCAGGGGGGCGGGTTTCGGCAGTTCTTC. Translated: CASSSPQGGGFRQFF.

Only a few counts were recorded for this clone. At one end the junction does not follow the germline gene, possibly because of a read error. Other DNA sequences in the same sample also yield this CDR3. The chain couples TRBV4-1 to TRBJ2-2; unclear D gene. The CDR3 has 16 amino acids. Germline lookup yields CDR1 MGHRA and CDR2 YSYEKL. The CDR3 sequence is CASSQVQDTNTGELFF. In nucleotides, the CDR3 is TGTGCCAGCAGCCAAGTTCAGGATACGAACACCGGGGAGCTGTTTTTT.

The count of this clone is one. The chain couples TRBV4-1 to TRBJ1-4, with D perhaps matching TRBD1 (5 bases). CDR1 and CDR2 from the germline V gene are MGHRA and YSYEKL. The CDR3 extends over 15 amino acids. V was clipped by 1 base and J by 7 bases, with 13 bases between them. DNA of the CDR3: TGCGCCAGCAGCCAAGTGGGGCCCCGGTCTGAAAAACTGTTTTTT. Its protein is CASSQVGPRSEKLFF.

The gene calls are TRBV6-5 and TRBJ2-3; tentatively, D is TRBD2 (6 bases). With 7 bases removed from V and 0 bases from J, the gap between germline ends came to 14 bases. The CDR3 loop spans 15 amino acids. CDR1 and CDR2 (germline): MNHEY, SVGAGI. For the CDR3, the DNA is TGTGCCAGCACTACTTTGGGGGGTAGCACAGATACGCAGTATTTT. Protein: CASTTLGGSTDTQYF.

This clone was seen just once. The V and J genes are TRBV4-2 and TRBJ2-1; TRBD2 aligns across 10 bases. The trim removed 1 base at V and 4 bases at J, leaving 10 bases unmatched. Germline V gene data show CDR1 as LGHNA and CDR2 as YNFKEQ. The CDR3 runs to 18 residues. The CDR3 bases are TGTGCCAGCAGCCAAGGTCGGAGCGGGGGGGCTCTTTACAATGAGCAGTTCTTC. Translation: CASSQGRSGGALYNEQFF.

This chain links TRBV7-3 with TRBJ2-2; 8 bases line up with TRBD1. V shed 2 bases and J 6 bases; nucleotides not matched to a gene: 2. The CDR3 runs 14 residues. In germline, CDR1 is SGHTA, CDR2 FQGTGA. The CDR3 bases are TGTGCCAGCAGCTTAGGGGACAGGTCCGGGGAGCTGTTTTTT. The encoded protein is CASSLGDRSGELFF. Full variable domain (rest looked up from reference TRBV7-3 and TRBJ2-2): GAGVSQTPSNKVTEKGKYVELRCDPISGHTALYWYRQSLGQGPEFLIYFQGTGAADDSGLPNDRFFAVRPEGSVSTLKIQRTERGDSAVYLCASSLGDRSGELFFGEGSRLTVL.